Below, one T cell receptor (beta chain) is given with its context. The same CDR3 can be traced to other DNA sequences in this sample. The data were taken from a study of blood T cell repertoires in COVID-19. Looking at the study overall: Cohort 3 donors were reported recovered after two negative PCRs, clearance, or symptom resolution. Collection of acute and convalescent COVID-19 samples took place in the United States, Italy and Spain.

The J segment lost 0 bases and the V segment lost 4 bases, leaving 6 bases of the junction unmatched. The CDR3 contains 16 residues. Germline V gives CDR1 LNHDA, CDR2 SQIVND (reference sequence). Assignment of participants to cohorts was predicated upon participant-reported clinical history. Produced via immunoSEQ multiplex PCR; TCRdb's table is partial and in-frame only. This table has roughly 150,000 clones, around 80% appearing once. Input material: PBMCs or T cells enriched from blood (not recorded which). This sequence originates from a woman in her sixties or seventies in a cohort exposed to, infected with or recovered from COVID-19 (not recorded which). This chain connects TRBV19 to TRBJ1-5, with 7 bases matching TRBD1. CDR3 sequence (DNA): TGTGCCAGTAGTACCCGACAGGGAGATAGCAATCAGCCCCAGCATTTT. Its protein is CASSTRQGDSNQPQHF.